This T cell receptor beta chain was documented in a study of beta chain features in type 1 diabetes. Study-wide context: Summed over all samples, the examined sorted cells came to 107,917,701. General study points: cDNA-based sequencing might over-represent cells highly expressing TCR. The similarity of naive, central memory and Treg TCRB repertoires appeared greater among patients than among healthy donors.

This CDR3 spans 18 amino acids. Germline CDR1 reads LGHNA; CDR2 reads YSLEER. V dropped 0 bases and J dropped 1; count of bases not matched to a gene: 6. The sequenced template was cDNA made from the entire isolated RNA. Naive, central memory and regulatory T cell samples came to a mean of approximately 3.3 million reads. The protocol was immunoSEQ multiplex PCR, while the TCRdb copy is restricted to in-frame clones and leaves out a portion. The sample shows 300,000 to 400,000 clones, approximately 12% of them seen only once. This clone was seen repeatedly, ten times or more. Its cognate antigen is unknown.

The chain employs TRBV4-3 and TRBJ2-6, with 7 bases identical to TRBD1. This receptor was obtained from a man aged 18-30 years in good health. The sequencing sample was made of naive CD4+ T cells from blood. The CDR3 here is CASSQDRGQPSGANVLTF. The CDR3 coding sequence is TGCGCCAGCAGCCAAGATCGGGGACAGCCTTCTGGGGCCAACGTCCTGACTTTC.